Shown below are 31 T cell receptor beta chains from a single sample sequenced in a study of cytomegalovirus exposure and HLA in healthy donors. Assay used: immunoSEQ multiplex PCR; TCRdb lists only in-frame clones, some missing. The sample holds about 140,000 clones; roughly nine tenths are singletons and the top ten take 0.69%. The sample taken for sequencing was PBMCs. These receptor sequences come from a man aged 18 to 30 in good health and CMV-seronegative.

The chain employs TRBV5-1 and TRBJ2-1; D may be TRBD2 (6 bases). Germline assignment: CDR1 SGHRS and CDR2 YFSETQ. CDR3 length: 17 residues. Trimming left V 4 bases short and J 9 bases short, with 26 bases between. This chain's CDR3 is CASSPRVGGTKHGEQFF. The DNA of the CDR3 is TGCGCCAGCAGCCCCCGTGTTGGGGGGACCAAGCATGGTGAGCAGTTCTTC.

The chain uses TRBV5-1 and TRBJ2-1; tentatively, D is TRBD1 (6 bases). The CDR3 is 14 residues long. Trimming left V 4 bases short and J 8 bases short, with 16 bases between. Germline V lookup: CDR1 SGHRS, CDR2 YFSETQ. CDR3 loop: CASSASQGSHEQFF. CDR3 bases: TGCGCCAGCAGCGCCTCACAGGGCAGCCATGAGCAGTTCTTC.

This clone occurred a few times. The chain carries TRBV19 and TRBJ2-3; tentative D call: TRBD1 (5 bases). CDR1 is LNHDA and CDR2 is SQIVND in the germline V gene (reference sequence). V lost 0 bases and J 8 bases, leaving 15 bases between the germline ends. The CDR3 contains 15 residues. The CDR3: CASSIDWTSLVTQYF. CDR3 coding DNA: TGTGCCAGTAGTATAGATTGGACATCTTTAGTTACGCAGTATTTT.

J is TRBJ2-2 and V is TRBV28; D may be TRBD2 (6 bases). The CDR3 loop spans 16 amino acids. Trimming removed 5 bases at V and 6 bases at J, with 19 bases between. Germline V gene lookup returns CDR1 MDHEN and CDR2 SYDVKM. For the CDR3, the DNA is TGTGCCAGCAGTCCCGGTGGAGGGAGGAATGCCGGGGAGCTGTTTTTT. Encoded protein: CASSPGGGRNAGELFF.

This chain links TRBV5-1 with TRBJ2-3, with TRBD2 as a possible D gene (6 bases). Germline V CDR1 and CDR2: SGHRS, YFSETQ. The CDR3 spans 15 residues. Trimming took off 1 base at V and 3 bases at J, with 12 bases between the two ends. CDR3 sequence (DNA): TGCGCCAGCAGCTTGTTAACGGAGGGTACAGATACGCAGTATTTT. Its protein is CASSLLTEGTDTQYF.

This clone is a singleton in its sample. The chain employs TRBV19 and TRBJ1-4, with a tentative D call TRBD1 (5 bases). The CDR3 consists of 16 residues. Trimming stripped 3 bases from V and 6 bases from J, with 17 bases between. The germline V gene has CDR1 LNHDA and CDR2 SQIVND (reference sequence). In nucleotides, the CDR3 is TGTGCCAGTAGTATTCGAAGATCGGGGGTCGATGAAAAACTGTTTTTT. Amino acids: CASSIRRSGVDEKLFF.

This clone was seen only a few times. The rearrangement uses TRBV28 and TRBJ2-2, with D tentatively TRBD2 (5 bases). Germline CDR1 and CDR2: MDHEN and SYDVKM. This CDR3 spans 14 amino acids. V was pared by 5 bases and J by 7 bases, with 14 bases between. In nucleotides, the CDR3 is TGTGCCAGCAGTCTCCCCCCCCGGGGCGGGGAGCTGTTTTTT. It translates to CASSLPPRGGELFF.

Only one count was recorded for this clone. The chain employs TRBV7-9 and TRBJ2-5; 8 bases line up with TRBD1. The CDR3 totals 15 residues. Per the germline V gene, CDR1 is SEHNR and CDR2 is FQNEAQ (reference sequence). The trim removed 5 bases at V and 2 bases at J, leaving 7 bases unmatched. The CDR3 spells CASSSRGQGQETQYF. CDR3 DNA sequence: TGTGCCAGCAGCAGCAGAGGACAGGGACAAGAGACCCAGTACTTC.

The chain links TRBV5-1 to TRBJ2-7, with 7 bases aligning to TRBD2. From germline, CDR1 is SGHRS and CDR2 YFSETQ. With 3 bases clipped from V and 0 bases from J, the junction kept 6 bases outside the gene matches. The CDR3 is 15 residues long. In nucleotides, the CDR3 is TGCGCCAGCAGCTCGGGCACTAGCGACTCCTACGAGCAGTACTTC. As protein: CASSSGTSDSYEQYF.

This clone was seen only a few times. This chain uses TRBV5-4 with TRBJ1-2; 7 bases align to TRBD1. Germline assignment: CDR1 SGHNT and CDR2 YYREEE (reference sequence). Germline trimming cut 3 bases from V and 8 bases from J; bases unmatched to any gene: 22. CDR3 length: 18 amino acids. CDR3 in amino acids: CASSYDQSDDREFFGYTF. The CDR3 nucleotides read TGTGCCAGCAGCTATGACCAGTCTGACGACAGGGAATTTTTCGGCTACACCTTC.

The CDR3 is CASSFGLNTGELFF. The DNA for the CDR3 is TGCGCCAGCAGCTTTGGACTTAACACCGGGGAGCTGTTTTTT. The gene calls are TRBV5-1 and TRBJ2-2, with D possibly TRBD2 on 5 matching bases. The germline V gene encodes CDR1 SGHRS and CDR2 YFSETQ. V lost 2 bases and J 2 bases, leaving 7 bases between the germline ends. The CDR3 covers 14 residues.

The chain carries TRBV27 and TRBJ2-2, with D possibly matching TRBD1 (5 bases). The CDR3 is 12 amino acids. Trimming left V 7 bases short and J 5 bases short, with 8 bases between. The germline gives CDR1 MNHEY, CDR2 SMNVEV (reference sequence). The DNA for the CDR3 is TGTGCCAGCACCCAGGGAACCGGGGAGCTGTTTTTT. Translating it yields CASTQGTGELFF.

The chain carries TRBV19 and TRBJ2-3, with 10 bases that match TRBD2. This CDR3 is 17 amino acids long. J gave up 4 bases and V 2 bases, and 9 bases lay outside the gene matches. Germline V gene data show CDR1 as LNHDA and CDR2 as SQIVND (reference sequence). The CDR3: CASSISLAGDFPDTQYF. The CDR3 region has the DNA TGTGCCAGTAGTATATCGCTAGCGGGAGATTTCCCAGATACGCAGTATTTT. Full variable domain (remainder filled in from reference TRBV19 and TRBJ2-3): DGGITQSPKYLFRKEGQNVTLSCEQNLNHDAMYWYRQDPGQGLRLIYYSQIVNDFQKGDIAEGYSVSREKKESFPLTVTSAQKNPTAFYLCASSISLAGDFPDTQYFGPGTRLTVL.

The chain couples TRBV15 to TRBJ1-5, with 9 bases that match TRBD1. From germline, CDR1 is LNHNV and CDR2 YYDKDF (reference sequence). The V and J ends lost 8 bases and 4 bases, in that order; junction bases with no gene match: 3. CDR3 length equals 13 residues. The CDR3, as DNA: TGTGCCACCCGGGACAGGGAAAATCAGCCCCAGCATTTT. It codes for CATRDRENQPQHF.

The chain combines TRBV5-1 with TRBJ2-5, with 10 bases that match TRBD1. The V gene's germline CDR1 is SGHRS and CDR2 YFSETQ. The CDR3 length is 16 residues. The junction had 10 bases not matched to a gene; V was cut back by 4 bases and J by 4 bases. Written as DNA, the CDR3 is TGCGCCAGCAGCGCGAAGACAGGGGGCGGGGGAGAGACCCAGTACTTC. This gives the protein CASSAKTGGGGETQYF.

This chain uses TRBV9 with TRBJ2-1; 8 bases fit TRBD2. Germline V gives CDR1 SGDLS, CDR2 YYNGEE. This CDR3 is 16 amino acids long. Germline trimming cut 2 bases from V and 3 bases from J; bases unmatched to any gene: 7. CDR3 protein: CASSVGESGGYNEQFF. For the CDR3, the DNA is TGTGCCAGCAGCGTGGGGGAGAGCGGGGGCTACAATGAGCAGTTCTTC.

The chain employs TRBV6-5 and TRBJ2-5; D is unresolved. Trimming cost V 6 bases and J 1 base, with 9 bases left between them. This CDR3 spans 13 amino acids. Germline V gene sequence: CDR1 MNHEY, CDR2 SVGAGI. The CDR3 sequence: CASRWLSQETQYF. The CDR3 nucleotides read TGTGCCAGCAGGTGGCTCTCCCAAGAGACCCAGTACTTC.

This clone occurred once. The V call is TRBV5-1, the J call TRBJ2-7; 10 positions match TRBD2. Germline trimming cut 3 bases from V and 2 bases from J; bases unmatched to any gene: 14. The CDR3 loop spans 18 amino acids. Germline V gene sequence: CDR1 SGHRS, CDR2 YFSETQ. The CDR3 loop is CASSWGIAGGAIAYEQYF. The CDR3 coding sequence is TGCGCCAGCAGCTGGGGAATAGCGGGGGGCGCCATCGCCTACGAGCAGTACTTC.

The gene calls are TRBV30 and TRBJ2-3, with TRBD2 identical over 9 bases. The germline V gene has CDR1 GTSNPN and CDR2 SVGIG (reference sequence). The CDR3 has 16 amino acids. J gave up 4 bases and V 2 bases, and 10 bases lay outside the gene matches. CDR3 region: CAWSLAGGQVADTQYF. The CDR3 bases are TGTGCCTGGAGTCTCGCGGGAGGGCAGGTGGCAGATACGCAGTATTTT.

The chain is built from TRBV5-1 and TRBJ1-2; no firm D call. Trimming shortened V by 0 bases and J by 3 bases, and 21 bases separated the two germline ends. There are 18 residues in the CDR3. CDR1 SGHRS and CDR2 YFSETQ come from the germline V gene. For the CDR3, the DNA is TGCGCCAGCAGCTTGGCCCTAGGAGGGAAACTATTGGACTATGGCTACACCTTC. It specifies CASSLALGGKLLDYGYTF.

V gene TRBV5-1 combines with J gene TRBJ2-7; TRBD1 agrees at 7 bases. Per germline, CDR1 SGHRS and CDR2 YFSETQ. V lost 0 bases to trimming and J lost 5 bases; unmatched junction nucleotides: 5. This CDR3 is built from 14 residues. CDR3 sequence: CASSLEGQTNEQYF. DNA of the CDR3: TGCGCCAGCAGCTTGGAGGGACAGACCAACGAGCAGTACTTC.

This chain uses TRBV19 with TRBJ2-1, with a weak D call TRBD2 (5 bases). CDR1 LNHDA and CDR2 SQIVND come from the germline V gene (reference sequence). V was cut by 4 bases and J by 3 bases, with 19 bases left in between. The CDR3 totals 17 residues. The CDR3 DNA reads TGTGCCAGTAGTACCAGCCGGGGAAAGCAGGTCTACAATGAGCAGTTCTTC. This translates into CASSTSRGKQVYNEQFF.

The chain is built from TRBV27 and TRBJ2-3, with 9 bases matching TRBD2. V lost 0 bases, J lost 4 bases, and 8 bases stayed unmatched. Germline CDR1 reads MNHEY; CDR2 reads SMNVEV (reference sequence). CDR3 length equals 17 residues. The DNA for the CDR3 is TGTGCCAGCAGTTTATCGGTCGGGACTAGCCTGCCAGATACGCAGTATTTT. Its translation is CASSLSVGTSLPDTQYF.

The chain links TRBV30 to TRBJ1-1; D is undetermined. Trimming left V 0 bases short and J 0 bases short, with 8 bases between. There are 14 residues in the CDR3. Per germline, CDR1 GTSNPN and CDR2 SVGIG (reference sequence). The CDR3 is CAWSVGLLNTEAFF. CDR3 nucleotides: TGTGCCTGGAGTGTCGGACTCTTGAACACTGAAGCTTTCTTT.

In nucleotides, the CDR3 is TGTGCCAGCAGCTTAGGTATAGATACGCAGTATTTT. It yields the protein CASSLGIDTQYF. The gene calls are TRBV7-6 and TRBJ2-3, with unresolved D. The CDR3 sequence is 12 residues long. V was pared by 1 base and J by 5 bases, with 4 bases between. CDR1 and CDR2 (germline): SGHVS, FNYEAQ. Full variable domain (missing parts from reference TRBV7-6 and TRBJ2-3): GAGVSQSPRYKVTKRGQDVALRCDPISGHVSLYWYRQALGQGPEFLTYFNYEAQQDKSGLPNDRFSAERPEGSISTLTIQRTEQRDSAMYRCASSLGIDTQYFGPGTRLTVL.

In this sample, this clone turned up a few times. The chain links TRBV10-1 to TRBJ2-2; possible D gene TRBD1, 6 bases. Germline values: CDR1 WNHNN, CDR2 SYGVQD (reference sequence). This CDR3 spans 17 amino acids. With 3 bases removed from V and 0 bases from J, the gap between germline ends came to 14 bases. The chain's CDR3 is CASSDLNTGSNTGELFF. CDR3 DNA: TGCGCCAGCAGTGACCTGAATACAGGGTCGAACACCGGGGAGCTGTTTTTT.

The chain carries TRBV21-1 and TRBJ2-7; the tabulated D call, TRBD1, remains unverified against the DNA. TRBV21-1 is deemed a pseudogene. There are 15 residues in the CDR3. The CDR3 sequence: CASSKETSVGYEQYV. The CDR3 coding sequence is TGTGCCAGCAGCAAAGAAACATCGGTGGGCTACGAGCAGTACGTC.

V and J are TRBV21-1 and TRBJ2-3; TRBD2 is the table's D call, not checked against the DNA. TRBV21-1 is described as a pseudogene. This CDR3 contains 18 residues. Here the CDR3 reads CASSKGTSGRAGADTQYF. The CDR3 DNA sequence: TGTGCCAGCAGCAAGGGGACTAGCGGGAGGGCCGGGGCAGATACGCAGTATTTT.

The chain has TRBV9 and TRBJ2-7; 8 nucleotides match TRBD1. The CDR3 sequence is 16 residues long. Germline CDR1 is SGDLS and CDR2 is YYNGEE. V trimming: 0 bases; J trimming: 6 bases; junction bases outside the gene matches: 11. In nucleotides, the CDR3 is TGTGCCAGCAGCGTAGCCCCTGGCAGGGGGCAAGGCGAGCAGTACTTC. Translating it yields CASSVAPGRGQGEQYF.

The V and J genes are TRBV9 and TRBJ1-2; 8 bases are shared with TRBD1. The V gene end was trimmed by 4 bases and the J gene end by 8 bases; junction bases not matched to a gene: 16. Germline assignment: CDR1 SGDLS and CDR2 YYNGEE. The CDR3 totals 16 residues. The DNA of the CDR3 is TGTGCCAGCAGCCCATACCCTCAGGGGGCCTCGCAGGGCTACACCTTC. Its protein product is CASSPYPQGASQGYTF.

The chain has TRBV6-5 and TRBJ2-3; 9 bases are a match to TRBD2. Losses at the gene ends were 8 bases for V and 7 bases for J; bases not matched to a gene: 10. CDR1 MNHEY and CDR2 SVGAGI come from the germline V gene. This CDR3 comprises 14 residues. The CDR3 DNA reads TGTGCCAGCCGTCCGGGACTAGCAGCAAATACGCAGTATTTT. It codes for CASRPGLAANTQYF.